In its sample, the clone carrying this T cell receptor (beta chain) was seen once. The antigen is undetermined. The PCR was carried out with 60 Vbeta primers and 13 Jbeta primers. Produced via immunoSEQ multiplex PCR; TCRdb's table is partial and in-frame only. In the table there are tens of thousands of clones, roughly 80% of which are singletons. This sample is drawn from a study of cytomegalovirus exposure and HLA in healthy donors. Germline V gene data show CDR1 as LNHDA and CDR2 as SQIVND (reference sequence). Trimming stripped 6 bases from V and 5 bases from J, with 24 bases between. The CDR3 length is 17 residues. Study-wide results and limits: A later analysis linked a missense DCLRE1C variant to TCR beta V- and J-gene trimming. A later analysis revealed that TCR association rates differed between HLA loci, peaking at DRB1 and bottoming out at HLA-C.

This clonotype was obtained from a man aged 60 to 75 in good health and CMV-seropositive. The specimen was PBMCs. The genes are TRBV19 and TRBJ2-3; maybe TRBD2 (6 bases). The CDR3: CASSPRGARLVGDTQYF. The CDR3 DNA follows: TGTGCCAGTAGCCCCCGCGGGGCTAGACTTGTCGGAGATACGCAGTATTTT.